What follows are 20 T cell receptor beta chains derived from one specimen sequenced in a study of identical twins. TCRdb recomputed calls from the 5' RACE reads with MiXCR, one row per CDR3 protein. The sample shows about 200,000 distinct CDR3 sequences, approximately 16% of them seen only once. This same sample was also taken into another study, of T cells expressing NK-cell markers.

The sequencing input was CD8+ T cells sorted from blood. Every receptor here comes from a woman under 30 in good health.

V and J are TRBV19 and TRBJ1-1, with a tentative D call TRBD1 (5 bases). This CDR3 contains 13 residues. V lost 3 bases to trimming and J lost 3 bases, with 8 bases between them. Germline CDR1 LNHDA, CDR2 SQIVND (reference sequence). The CDR3, as DNA: TGTGCCAGTAGTATGCCCAGGGACACTGAAGCTTTCTTT. Its translation: CASSMPRDTEAFF.

This clonotype appeared a few times. The chain is built from TRBV2 and TRBJ2-2; D is possibly TRBD2 (5 bases). In germline, CDR1 is SNHLY, CDR2 FYNNEI. The CDR3 consists of 13 residues. The chain's CDR3 is CGTPGLNTGELFF. In DNA form, the CDR3 reads TGTGGCACCCCGGGATTAAACACCGGGGAGCTGTTTTTT.

Only a few counts were recorded for this clonotype. This chain connects TRBV12-3 or TRBV12-4 to TRBJ2-1, with 11 bases identical to TRBD2. V was clipped by 6 bases and J by 7 bases; unmatched bases: 8. This CDR3 contains 15 residues. As DNA, the CDR3 is TGTGCCAGCAGCCTTAGCGGGGGGGCGGGGAATGAGCAGTTCTTC. The encoded protein is CASSLSGGAGNEQFF.

V is TRBV7-8 and J is TRBJ2-7; 9 nucleotides match TRBD2. The V and J ends lost 2 bases and 2 bases, in that order; junction bases with no gene match: 7. Germline V gives CDR1 SGHVS, CDR2 FQNEAQ. This CDR3 is 16 amino acids long. The CDR3 nucleotides read TGTGCCAGCAGCTTATTTTCTAGCGGGGCCACCTACGAGCAGTACTTC. Protein sequence: CASSLFSSGATYEQYF. Filled out from reference TRBV7-8 and TRBJ2-7, the complete variable domain reads GAGVSQSPRYKVAKRGQDVALRCDPISGHVSLFWYQQALGQGPEFLTYFQNEAQLDKSGLPSDRFFAERPEGSVSTLKIQRTQQEDSAVYLCASSLFSSGATYEQYFGPGTRLTVT.

This clonotype was seen a few times. The J gene is TRBJ2-1, the V gene TRBV6-1, with D maybe TRBD2 (6 bases). Trimming stripped 7 bases from V and 5 bases from J, with 21 bases between. This CDR3 is 16 amino acids long. Germline V gene data show CDR1 as MNHNS and CDR2 as SASEGT. CDR3 in DNA: TGTGCCAGCAACCGCCGGATCCAGGCGGGAAACAATGAGCAGTTCTTC. This translates into CASNRRIQAGNNEQFF.

In its sample, this clonotype was seen a few times. The chain recombines TRBV12-5 with TRBJ1-1; D remains unclear. The CDR3 length is 12 residues. Germline CDR1 reads LGHNT; CDR2 reads FRNRAP. Trimming took 7 bases from V and 6 from J, leaving 12 bases between them. CDR3 protein: CASAVGVAEAFF. CDR3 in DNA: TGTGCTAGTGCCGTCGGGGTTGCTGAAGCTTTCTTT.

V is TRBV6-1 and J is TRBJ2-3; 9 nucleotides line up with TRBD2. V dropped 5 bases and J dropped 6; count of bases not matched to a gene: 12. CDR3 length equals 16 residues. CDR1 is MNHNS and CDR2 is SASEGT in the germline V gene. The CDR3 coding sequence is TGTGCCAGCAGTCTAGCGGGGTTCAGAACTACGGATACGCAGTATTTT. Translating gives CASSLAGFRTTDTQYF.

There are a few counts of this clonotype. This rearrangement joins TRBV7-9 to TRBJ2-5; no clear D gene. From germline, CDR1 is SEHNR and CDR2 FQNEAQ (reference sequence). V was trimmed by 3 bases and J by 9 bases, leaving 11 bases between them. The CDR3 is made up of 12 amino acids. The CDR3: CASSFIRPSQYF. Written as DNA, the CDR3 is TGTGCCAGCAGCTTCATCCGACCCTCCCAGTACTTC.

This clonotype was detected ten times or more. The chain has TRBV20-1 and TRBJ2-1, with D hard to call. This CDR3 spans 11 amino acids. CDR1 DFQATT and CDR2 SNEGSKA come from the germline V gene (reference sequence). V was cut by 6 bases and J by 9 bases, with 12 bases left in between. The CDR3 bases are TGCAGTGCCACGGGTGGTGGTGAGCAGTTCTTC. Amino acids: CSATGGGEQFF.

This clonotype has only a few counts. In DNA, the CDR3 is TGTGCCAGCAGCTTAGAATCGGTTGAAGCTTTCTTT. Protein sequence: CASSLESVEAFF. V gene TRBV7-9 combines with J gene TRBJ1-1; D is unclear. The CDR3 contains 12 residues. The V gene's germline CDR1 is SEHNR and CDR2 FQNEAQ (reference sequence). V lost 1 base, J lost 7 bases, and 7 bases lay in between.

The chain joins TRBV20-1 to TRBJ2-1; TRBD2 matches 9 bases. V trimming: 3 bases; J trimming: 3 bases; junction bases outside the gene matches: 9. The CDR3 is 16 residues long. The V gene's germline CDR1 is DFQATT and CDR2 SNEGSKA (reference sequence). CDR3 DNA: TGCAGTGCTAGTCGTTCGCGGGAGGGATTCTACAATGAGCAGTTCTTC. This codes for CSASRSREGFYNEQFF.

This clonotype was recorded a few times. The chain has TRBV10-2 and TRBJ1-5; D remains ambiguous. Trimming cost V 8 bases and J 0 bases, with 8 bases left between them. This CDR3 has 13 amino acids. The germline V gene encodes CDR1 WSHSY and CDR2 SAAADI. The CDR3 here is CASGSYSNQPQHF. CDR3 DNA: TGCGCCAGCGGCTCGTATAGCAATCAGCCCCAGCATTTT.

The chain combines TRBV12-3 or TRBV12-4 with TRBJ1-5, with a tentative D call TRBD1 (5 bases). The germline V and J ends were trimmed by 6 bases and 5 bases, with 11 bases remaining between them. The CDR3 has 13 residues. The CDR3 DNA follows: TGTGCCAGCAGCAGGGTAGGAGATCAGCCCCAGCATTTT. This gives the protein CASSRVGDQPQHF.

This chain joins TRBV9 and TRBJ2-1; D perhaps matches TRBD2 (6 bases). V was shortened by 6 bases and J by 7 bases, with 17 bases between the two germline ends. There are 14 residues in the CDR3. The germline CDR1 and CDR2 sequences are SGDLS and YYNGEE. The CDR3 protein is CASTTGTLYNEQFF. The CDR3, as DNA: TGTGCCAGCACTACCGGGACTCTATATAATGAGCAGTTCTTC.

This clonotype was detected a few times. The J gene is TRBJ2-1, the V gene TRBV9; D ambiguous. Deletions cut 0 bases from V and 5 bases from J, with 9 bases between. This CDR3 is 14 amino acids long. CDR1 is SGDLS and CDR2 is YYNGEE in the germline V gene. CDR3 loop: CASSVAVWNNEQFF. In DNA, the CDR3 is TGTGCCAGCAGCGTAGCCGTCTGGAACAATGAGCAGTTCTTC. Full variable domain (missing parts from reference TRBV9 and TRBJ2-1): DSGVTQTPKHLITATGQRVTLRCSPRSGDLSVYWYQQSLDQGLQFLIQYYNGEERAKGNILERFSAQQFPDLHSELNLSSLELGDSALYFCASSVAVWNNEQFFGPGTRLTVL.

The chain carries TRBV7-9 and TRBJ2-5, with no clear D. The CDR3 runs 15 residues. The V gene's germline CDR1 is SEHNR and CDR2 FQNEAQ (reference sequence). V was cut by 2 bases and J by 1 base, with 11 bases left in between. CDR3 DNA: TGTGCCAGCAGCTTAAAAACAGAGTCCCAAGAGACCCAGTACTTC. This sequence encodes CASSLKTESQETQYF.

In its sample, this clonotype was seen a few times. The rearrangement joins TRBV18 to TRBJ1-5; TRBD1 matches at 7 bases. The CDR3 totals 14 residues. With V trimmed by 5 bases and J by 2 bases, 3 bases remained unmatched. Per the germline V gene, CDR1 is KGHSH and CDR2 is LQKENI. CDR3 loop: CASSDTGGNQPQHF. CDR3 nucleotides: TGTGCCAGCTCAGACACAGGGGGCAATCAGCCCCAGCATTTT.

For this clonotype: One end of the junction does not line up with germline, which may come from a read error. The J gene is TRBJ2-1, the V gene TRBV3-1; D ambiguous. CDR3 length: 15 amino acids. CDR1 and CDR2 (germline): LGHDT, YNNKEL (reference sequence). CDR3 DNA sequence: TGTGCCTCCTGCCAGATTATAAGGTCCTACAATGAGCAGGTCTTC. As protein: CASCQIIRSYNEQVF.

This clonotype occurred a few times. V usage is TRBV11-2 and J usage is TRBJ2-1; 8 bases align to TRBD2. The V and J ends lost 0 bases and 7 bases, in that order; junction bases with no gene match: 11. Per the germline V gene, CDR1 is SGHAT and CDR2 is FQNNGV. This CDR3 is built from 17 residues. CDR3 sequence: CASSLDHRAGVINEQFF. CDR3 sequence (DNA): TGTGCCAGCAGCTTAGATCATCGAGCGGGAGTTATAAATGAGCAGTTCTTC.

The chain employs TRBV19 and TRBJ2-1; 9 nucleotides align to TRBD2. CDR3 length: 16 residues. CDR1 LNHDA and CDR2 SQIVND come from the germline V gene (reference sequence). Trimming cost V 1 base and J 2 bases; bases outside gene matches: 3. The CDR3 here is CASSIGREGAYNEQFF. CDR3 DNA sequence: TGTGCCAGTAGTATAGGGCGGGAGGGCGCCTACAATGAGCAGTTCTTC.